This is a list of T cell receptor beta chains from one sample in a study of human T cells and chemical hapten exposure. Via MiXCR, TCRdb re-called the RACE reads, giving one row per CDR3 protein. The data show under 90,000 distinct CDR3 sequences, 8.5% seen once. The sequencing here drew on whole blood, taken in connection with sensitization to the hapten diphenylcyclopropenone (DPC). Receptor source: a woman in her fifties or sixties with alopecia areata. Some clones in this sample may be carry-over from other donors' samples. Both conserved end residues are part of each CDR3.

v_call | cdr3_aa
TRBV7-2 | CASSPGPGNTIYF
TRBV7-9 | CASSGGGRAGGEQFF
TRBV7-2 | CASSSWTPGTDTQYF
TRBV7-2 | CASTPGDSGSRETQYF
TRBV5-1 | CASSLDGTYEQYF
TRBV6-2/TRBV6-3 | CASRRGAGANVLTF
TRBV11-2 | CASSLGRGQDTQYF
TRBV7-9 | CASSGSGRPSGANVLTF
TRBV21-1 | CASTGGNEQYF
TRBV9 | CASSVASGPSNEQFF
TRBV20-1 | CSAKGSGRAFTYEQYF
TRBV7-2 | CASSSISGDTQYF
TRBV18 | CASSPKGGVEQYF
TRBV2 | CASSAGQNLEQYF
TRBV7-6 | CASSLHSRLAGKPGSYEQYF
TRBV30 | CAGGGSVESRNIQYF
TRBV20-1 | CSANRAGANVLTF
TRBV2 | CASSEAQLNSPLHF
TRBV4-2 | CASSQDPRQGRGSPLHF
TRBV7-9 | CASSLDVGSGRAETF
TRBV6-2/TRBV6-3 | CASSYPGTGELFF
TRBV10-3 | CAISESSPREGPYNEQFF
TRBV6-5 | CASSSRGAGLWNTEAFF
TRBV5-1 | CASSRLPGPYNEQFF
TRBV7-2 | CASSVAGDYYEQYF
TRBV21-1 | CASRKPVIRSNQPQHF
TRBV5-1 | CASSSSGGAAETQYF
TRBV21-1 | CASSTGTDNSPLHF
TRBV3-1 | CASSPYGGEIAEAFF
TRBV4-2 | CASSQEAISGNTIYF
TRBV27 | CASSLGGNTDTQYF
TRBV5-1 | CASSLDLGTQYF
TRBV5-1 | CASSLVLAGQGAVFF
TRBV3-1 | CASSQERRTEAFF
TRBV7-9 | CASSRTGLATNEKLFF
TRBV25-1 | CASIGQFYNEQFF
TRBV7-9 | CASPGRISGELFF
TRBV4-3 | CASSQDGGDEQFF
TRBV7-8 | CASSLAISYEQYF
TRBV29-1 | CSVESPGGGEKLFF
TRBV12-3/TRBV12-4 | CASSLEVGNQPQHF